This T cell receptor beta chain is drawn from a study of cytomegalovirus exposure and HLA in healthy donors. Comment on this clone: No antigen is known for it.

Profiling relied on immunoSEQ multiplex PCR, and the TCRdb table lists in-frame clones only, not all of them. Of 150,000 to 200,000 clones in the sample, about 90% were seen once. Germline-derived CDR1 and CDR2 are SGHTS and YDEGEE. Trimming pared 4 bases from V and 0 bases from J, leaving 14 bases between. CDR3 size: 15 residues. The study, taken as a whole, reports: It was reported that the classifier diagnosed cytomegalovirus status with high specificity and sensitivity in both the original and validation cohorts. Across donors, most TCRs were seen rarely, yet some public ones were widespread. The study put 150 or so TCR beta chains on its list as cytomegalovirus-associated.

The TCR originated in a woman in her thirties in good health and CMV-seronegative. This chain uses TRBV5-8 with TRBJ2-7; TRBD1 is a possible D gene (5 bases). Sequencing was carried out using PBMCs. Here the CDR3 DNA reads TGTGCCAGCAGCGTCAGGGAATGGAGCTCCTACGAGCAGTACTTC. Protein product: CASSVREWSSYEQYF. Based on the CDR3 plus reference TRBV5-8 and TRBJ2-7, the full variable domain is EAGVTQSPTHLIKTRGQQATLRCSPISGHTSVYWYQQALGLGLQFLLWYDEGEERNRGNFPPRFSGRQFPNYSSELNVNALELEDSALYLCASSVREWSSYEQYFGPGTRLTVT.